This T cell receptor (beta chain) stems from a study of blood T cell repertoires in COVID-19. Study details: Sites in the United States, Italy and Spain provided acute and convalescent COVID-19 samples. Sources were T cells, B-cell-depleted T cells, or PBMCs; the material itself was cDNA or gDNA.

Original processing methods: Amplification of reference gene primers provided the estimated nucleated cell counts. Sequencing was performed with immunoSEQ multiplex PCR; in TCRdb, only in-frame clones are kept and a portion is missing. That table is the source of V, J and clone size, and D and trimming were worked out from the DNA. The data contain roughly 160,000 clones, about 85% of them singletons. Germline values: CDR1 MNHEY, CDR2 SVGEGT. Trimming shortened V by 2 bases and J by 0 bases, and 11 bases separated the two germline ends. The CDR3 is 16 residues long. The receptor was isolated from an older man with COVID-19, enrolled during active disease. What was sequenced was peripheral blood. V is TRBV6-2 or TRBV6-3 and J is TRBJ2-1; D is undetermined. CDR3 DNA sequence: TGTGCCAGCAGTTACCCCCATCCGAGCTCCTACAATGAGCAGTTCTTC. As protein: CASSYPHPSSYNEQFF.